This T cell receptor (beta chain) came from a study of cytotoxic CD8 clonotypes in ibrutinib-treated CLL. Whole-study results and caveats: Clonality (at baseline) was higher than in age-matched healthy donors and tracked circulating CD8+ T-cell counts.

V lost 8 bases and J 1 base, leaving 8 bases between the germline ends. The germline V gene has CDR1 MNHEY and CDR2 SVGAGI. The CDR3 is 13 residues long. Comment on this clone: Its antigen is as yet unknown.

The data were produced by immunoSEQ multiplex PCR, yet TCRdb's version contains in-frame clones alone and is incomplete. The data hold about 140,000 clones, with more than 75% observed a single time. Sequenced here: PBMCs, sampled after 36 months of ibrutinib treatment. This clonotype was sampled from a human donor with chronic lymphocytic leukemia. The chain employs TRBV6-5 and TRBJ2-2, with D hard to call. DNA of the CDR3: TGTGCCAGCGCCCGGCAGAACACCGGGGAGCTGTTTTTT. It translates to CASARQNTGELFF.